This is a list of T cell receptor beta chains from one sample in a study of T cells in Graves' hyperthyroidism and ophthalmopathy. From the multiplex PCR reads, TCRdb called clonotypes with MiXCR, one entry per CDR3 protein. The data contain about 530,000 distinct CDR3 sequences, approximately 17% of them singletons. Material for sequencing was blood. All receptors come from a woman aged 18-29 years with Graves' ophthalmopathy. Both conserved end residues are part of each CDR3. Fields, in order: J gene, V gene, clone size, D gene, CDR3 protein, CDR3 DNA. The D gene is left open where the match is weak. Clone size is not always given. Where it is, it says once, few, many or a class for expanded clones.

>TRBJ1-5|TRBV28|-|-
CASIRGFGQPQHF
TGTGCCAGCATCCGAGGATTCGGTCAGCCCCAGCATTTT
>TRBJ1-2|TRBV20-1|-|TRBD1
CSALTGGMGYTF
TGCAGTGCTCTGACAGGGGGCATGGGCTACACCTTC
>TRBJ2-1|TRBV7-9|-|-
CASSLWADNEQFF
TGTGCCAGCAGCTTATGGGCCGACAATGAGCAGTTCTTC
>TRBJ2-3|TRBV7-9|-|-
CASSFGPDTQYF
TGTGCCAGCAGCTTTGGTCCAGATACGCAGTATTTT
>TRBJ2-1|TRBV12-3/TRBV12-4|many|TRBD2
CASSRGLAGTLQSPHNYNEQFF
TGTGCCAGCAGCCGAGGACTAGCGGGGACACTACAATCCCCTCATAACTACAATGAGCAGTTCTTC
>TRBJ2-7|TRBV15|many|TRBD1
CATSRAGTGGVIGQYF
TGTGCCACCAGCAGAGCCGGGACAGGGGGCGTAATCGGGCAGTACTTC
>TRBJ2-3|TRBV27|-|TRBD1
CASSRQGQDTQYF
TGTGCCAGCAGCCGACAGGGACAGGATACGCAGTATTTT
>TRBJ2-7|TRBV19|few|-
CASSPRQDTYEQYF
TGTGCCAGTAGTCCGAGACAGGACACCTACGAGCAGTACTTC
>TRBJ2-1|TRBV28|many|TRBD2
CASSSGGREGLDEQFF
TGTGCCAGCAGTTCGGGGGGTCGGGAGGGCCTGGATGAGCAGTTCTTC
>TRBJ2-7|TRBV5-5|many|-
CASSLTTYEQYF
TGTGCCAGCAGTCTTACTACCTACGAGCAGTACTTC
>TRBJ1-2|TRBV5-1|many|-
CASSLEGTIRSDGYTF
TGCGCCAGCAGCTTGGAAGGGACTATCCGGTCGGATGGCTACACCTTC
>TRBJ2-2|TRBV7-6|few|-
CASSLRVAGELFF
TGTGCCAGCAGCTTAAGGGTTGCCGGGGAGCTGTTTTTT
>TRBJ2-2|TRBV7-2|-|-
CASSPGRRITGELFF
TGTGCCAGCAGCCCTGGGAGGAGGATCACCGGGGAGCTGTTTTTT
>TRBJ1-1|TRBV28|many|-
CASSNRANTEAFF
TGTGCCAGCTCTAACAGGGCGAACACTGAAGCTTTCTTT
>TRBJ2-7|TRBV30|-|-
CAWSGGGGTYEQYF
TGTGCCTGGAGTGGGGGGGGGGGCACCTACGAGCAGTACTTC
>TRBJ1-4|TRBV12-3/TRBV12-4|many|TRBD1
CASRRRQGDEKLFF
TGTGCCAGCAGACGTCGACAGGGTGATGAAAAACTGTTTTTT
>TRBJ2-1|TRBV11-2|many|-
CASSLGLGHNEQFF
TGTGCCAGCAGCTTAGGGCTTGGGCACAATGAGCAGTTCTTC
>TRBJ2-3|TRBV29-1|many|-
CSVEDVADTQYF
TGCAGCGTTGAAGATGTTGCAGATACGCAGTATTTT
>TRBJ2-7|TRBV5-4|-|-
CASRVTPLAESSYEQYF
TGTGCCAGCAGAGTAACGCCTTTAGCGGAAAGCTCCTACGAGCAGTACTTC
>TRBJ1-2|TRBV27|few|-
CASSLLAEKDGYTF
TGTGCCAGCAGTTTATTGGCCGAAAAGGATGGCTACACCTTC
>TRBJ2-7|TRBV10-3|-|-
CAISGGGTSYEQYF
TGTGCCATCAGTGGTGGCGGGACCTCCTACGAGCAGTACTTC
>TRBJ1-1|TRBV6-1|-|-
CASTLQGLNTEAFF
TGTGCCAGCACCCTCCAAGGGTTGAACACTGAAGCTTTCTTT
>TRBJ2-7|TRBV27|many|TRBD2
CASSPLASGSINEQYF
TGTGCCAGCAGTCCTTTGGCTAGCGGGAGTATCAACGAGCAGTACTTC
>TRBJ2-7|TRBV19|-|TRBD2
CASRTNQGGDYEQYF
TGTGCCAGTAGGACTAATCAGGGAGGGGATTACGAGCAGTACTTC
>TRBJ2-7|TRBV12-3/TRBV12-4|-|TRBD1
CASSNRDRVNEQYF
TGTGCCAGCAGTAACCGGGACAGGGTTAACGAGCAGTACTTC
>TRBJ2-1|TRBV20-1|many|-
CSARDWDTATYNEQFF
TGCAGTGCTAGAGATTGGGACACAGCGACCTACAATGAGCAGTTCTTC
>TRBJ2-2|TRBV2|-|TRBD2
CASIGTSSSGELFF
TGTGCCAGCATAGGGACTAGTTCGTCCGGGGAGCTGTTTTTT
>TRBJ2-7|TRBV30|many|-
CAWSDIFFRSSYEQYF
TGTGCCTGGAGTGACATATTCTTCCGAAGCTCCTACGAGCAGTACTTC
>TRBJ2-2|TRBV30|many|-
CAWSVGGTGELFF
TGTGCCTGGAGTGTAGGGGGCACCGGGGAGCTGTTTTTT
>TRBJ1-1|TRBV30|many|-
CAWSVGQGGLYTEAFF
TGTGCCTGGAGTGTAGGCCAGGGTGGATTGTACACTGAAGCTTTCTTT
>TRBJ2-1|TRBV6-1|many|TRBD2
CASSVGLELYEQFF
TGTGCCAGCTCAGTCGGACTAGAGCTCTATGAGCAGTTCTTC
>TRBJ1-5|TRBV19|-|TRBD1
CASTDRRRGSPNQPQHF
TGTGCCAGTACCGATAGGCGCAGGGGGAGCCCCAATCAGCCCCAGCATTTT
>TRBJ2-3|TRBV2|-|-
CATSADNLRVDTQYF
TGTGCCACCTCTGCAGACAACCTGAGGGTAGATACGCAGTATTTT
>TRBJ1-2|TRBV7-2|few|TRBD1
CASSLGLTGSLGYTF
TGTGCCAGCAGCCTGGGGCTGACAGGGTCTTTGGGCTACACCTTC
>TRBJ2-5|TRBV7-3|few|TRBD1
CASSSTGGALETQYF
TGTGCCAGCAGCTCAACAGGGGGCGCGTTGGAGACCCAGTACTTC
>TRBJ2-7|TRBV27|few|-
CASSFLNHPQGYGGPYEQYF
TGTGCCAGCAGTTTCTTAAACCACCCACAGGGCTATGGGGGCCCCTACGAGCAGTACTTC
>TRBJ2-3|TRBV2|few|TRBD1
CASSEGDSPGDTQYF
TGTGCCAGCAGTGAAGGGGACAGTCCCGGAGATACGCAGTATTTT
>TRBJ1-2|TRBV9|-|-
CASSVETSTGYTF
TGTGCCAGCAGCGTAGAAACATCGACTGGCTACACCTTC
>TRBJ1-1|TRBV28|many|-
CASSSPGTLGTFF
TGTGCCAGCAGCTCGCCCGGGACCCTTGGGACTTTCTTT
>TRBJ1-4|TRBV27|-|TRBD1
CASRPRQGAATNEKLFF
TGTGCCAGCAGACCGAGACAGGGGGCAGCCACTAATGAAAAACTGTTTTTT
>TRBJ1-4|TRBV28|-|TRBD1
CASSSGLRQGDATNEKLFF
TGTGCCAGCAGTTCCGGGTTGAGACAGGGGGACGCAACTAATGAAAAACTGTTTTTT
>TRBJ1-1|TRBV28|many|-
CASSLYRSEAFF
TGTGCCAGCAGTCTTTACAGGTCTGAAGCTTTCTTT
>TRBJ2-7|TRBV7-6|-|TRBD1
CASSAGTGNEQYF
TGTGCCAGCAGCGCCGGGACAGGGAACGAGCAGTACTTC
>TRBJ2-1|TRBV24-1|once|-
CATSDDPGQQFF
TGTGCCACCAGTGATGACCCGGGACAGCAGTTCTTC
>TRBJ2-7|TRBV19|few|TRBD2
CASSGREGGAYEQYF
TGTGCCAGTAGTGGCAGGGAGGGCGGGGCCTACGAGCAGTACTTC
>TRBJ2-3|TRBV20-1|many|TRBD2
CSAAGVRLYTDTQYF
TGCAGTGCCGCGGGGGTCCGACTATACACAGATACGCAGTATTTT
>TRBJ2-5|TRBV4-2|-|TRBD2
CASSHLVTGGRETQYF
TGTGCCAGCAGCCACCTAGTAACGGGAGGTAGAGAGACCCAGTACTTC
>TRBJ2-2|TRBV6-1|few|-
CASSENEPGELFF
TGTGCCAGCAGTGAAAATGAACCCGGGGAGCTGTTTTTT
>TRBJ1-2|TRBV19|-|-
CASSVLQGGYGYTF
TGTGCCAGTAGTGTCCTACAGGGAGGCTATGGCTACACCTTC
>TRBJ1-5|TRBV20-1|few|TRBD1
CSAVNNRGYSQPQHF
TGCAGTGCCGTGAACAACAGGGGGTACAGTCAGCCCCAGCATTTT
>TRBJ1-1|TRBV11-2|many|-
CASSLDQVNTEAFF
TGTGCCAGCAGCTTAGATCAAGTGAACACTGAAGCTTTCTTT
>TRBJ2-3|TRBV6-1|many|-
CASSDLIKVTQYF
TGTGCCAGCAGTGACCTCATAAAGGTTACGCAGTATTTT
>TRBJ2-3|TRBV28|-|-
CASSFSDSSDTQYF
TGTGCCAGCAGTTTTTCTGACTCTTCAGATACGCAGTATTTT
>TRBJ2-3|TRBV4-1|few|-
CASSHSFYTQYF
TGCGCCAGCAGCCACAGCTTTTATACGCAGTATTTT
>TRBJ2-7|TRBV28|many|TRBD2
CASSGGASGKYEQYF
TGTGCCAGCAGCGGCGGGGCTAGCGGAAAATACGAGCAGTACTTC
>TRBJ1-2|TRBV28|many|-
CASSLTPGATVYGYTF
TGTGCCAGCAGTTTGACACCGGGGGCGACCGTCTATGGCTACACCTTC
>TRBJ1-2|TRBV6-1|-|TRBD1
CASSRGDRGVGYTF
TGTGCCAGCAGTAGAGGGGACAGGGGGGTAGGCTACACCTTC
>TRBJ1-1|TRBV13|few|-
CASSPTGRYEAFF
TGTGCCAGCAGCCCCACGGGAAGATATGAAGCTTTCTTT
>TRBJ1-1|TRBV5-1|-|TRBD1
CASSTRQGEFEAFF
TGCGCCAGCAGCACCCGACAGGGAGAGTTTGAAGCTTTCTTT
>TRBJ1-2|TRBV5-6|many|TRBD1
CASSLQGTGGEGYTF
TGTGCCAGCAGCTTACAGGGAACAGGGGGCGAGGGCTACACCTTC